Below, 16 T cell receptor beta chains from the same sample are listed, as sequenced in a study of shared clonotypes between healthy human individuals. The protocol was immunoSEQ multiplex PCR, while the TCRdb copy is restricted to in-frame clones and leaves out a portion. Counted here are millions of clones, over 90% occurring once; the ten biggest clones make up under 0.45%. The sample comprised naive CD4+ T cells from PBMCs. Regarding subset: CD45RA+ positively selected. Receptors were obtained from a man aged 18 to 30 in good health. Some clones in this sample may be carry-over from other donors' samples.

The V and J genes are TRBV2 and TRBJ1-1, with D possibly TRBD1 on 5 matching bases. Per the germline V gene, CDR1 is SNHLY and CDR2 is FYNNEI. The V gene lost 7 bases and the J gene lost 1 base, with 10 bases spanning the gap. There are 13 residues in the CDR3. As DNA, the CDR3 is TGTGCCAGCATCAGGGCGAGGAACACTGAAGCTTTCTTT. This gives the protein CASIRARNTEAFF.

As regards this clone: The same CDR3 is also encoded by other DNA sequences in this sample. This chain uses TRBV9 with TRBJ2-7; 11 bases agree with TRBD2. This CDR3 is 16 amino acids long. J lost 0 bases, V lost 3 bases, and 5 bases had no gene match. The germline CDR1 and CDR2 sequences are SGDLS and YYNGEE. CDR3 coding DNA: TGTGCCAGCAGCGCTTCCGGGACTAGCGGCTCCTACGAGCAGTACTTC. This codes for CASSASGTSGSYEQYF.

The CDR3 DNA sequence: TGTGCCGGTACGCGGGGGGGTGCCGGGGAAGAGACCCAGTACTTC. Translation gives CAGTRGGAGEETQYF. This chain connects TRBV6-1 to TRBJ2-5; 9 bases align to TRBD2. CDR3 size: 15 residues. Germline CDR1 and CDR2: MNHNS and SASEGT. J was trimmed by 3 bases and V by 11 bases; bases with no gene match: 13.

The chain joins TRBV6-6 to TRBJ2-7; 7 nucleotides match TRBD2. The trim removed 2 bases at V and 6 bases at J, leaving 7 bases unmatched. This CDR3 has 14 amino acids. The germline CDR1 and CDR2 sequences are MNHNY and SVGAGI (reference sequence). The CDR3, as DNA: TGTGCCAGCAGTTACGCCAGCGGGATTGTCGAGCAGTACTTC. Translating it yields CASSYASGIVEQYF.

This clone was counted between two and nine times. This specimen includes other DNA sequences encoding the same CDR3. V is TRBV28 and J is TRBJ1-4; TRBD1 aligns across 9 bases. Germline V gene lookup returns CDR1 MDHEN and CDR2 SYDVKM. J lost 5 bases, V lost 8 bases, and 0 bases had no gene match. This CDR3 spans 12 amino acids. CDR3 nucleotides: TGTGCCAGCGGACAGGGGAATGAAAAACTGTTTTTT. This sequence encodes CASGQGNEKLFF. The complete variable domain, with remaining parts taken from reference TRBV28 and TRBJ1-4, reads DVKVTQSSRYLVKRTGEKVFLECVQDMDHENMFWYRQDPGLGLRLIYFSYDVKMKEKGDIPEGYSVSREKKERFSLILESASTNQTSMYLCASGQGNEKLFFGSGTQLSVL.

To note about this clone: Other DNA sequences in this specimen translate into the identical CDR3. CDR3 in amino acids: CASSLGDTEAFF. The CDR3 bases are TGTGCCAGCAGTTTGGGTGACACTGAAGCTTTCTTT. This chain connects TRBV28 to TRBJ1-1; the D is unclear. In germline, CDR1 is MDHEN, CDR2 SYDVKM. The CDR3 totals 12 residues. V lost 3 bases and J 3 bases, leaving 5 bases between the germline ends.

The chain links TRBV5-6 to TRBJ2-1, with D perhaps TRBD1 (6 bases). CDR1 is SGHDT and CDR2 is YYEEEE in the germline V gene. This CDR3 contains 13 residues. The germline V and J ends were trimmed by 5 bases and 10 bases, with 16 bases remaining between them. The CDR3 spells CASSWTWGREQFF. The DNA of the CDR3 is TGTGCCAGCAGTTGGACCTGGGGGCGCGAGCAGTTCTTC. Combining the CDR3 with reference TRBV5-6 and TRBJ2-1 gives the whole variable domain DAGVTQSPTHLIKTRGQQVTLRCSPKSGHDTVSWYQQALGQGPQFIFQYYEEEERQRGNFPDRFSGHQFPNYSSELNVNALLLGDSALYLCASSWTWGREQFFGPGTRLTVL.

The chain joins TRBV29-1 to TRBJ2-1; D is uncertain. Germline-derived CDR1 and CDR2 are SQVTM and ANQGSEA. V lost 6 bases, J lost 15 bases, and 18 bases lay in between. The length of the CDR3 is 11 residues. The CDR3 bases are TGCAGCGTCCACACTCCGTCCGTTCGGTTCTTC. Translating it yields CSVHTPSVRFF.

The DNA for the CDR3 is TGTGCCTGGAATGGGGGCTTCTGGGAGACCCAGTACTTC. Translation: CAWNGGFWETQYF. J is TRBJ2-5 and V is TRBV30; D perhaps matches TRBD1 (6 bases). CDR1 GTSNPN and CDR2 SVGIG come from the germline V gene (reference sequence). The CDR3 has 13 residues. Trimming took 4 bases from V and 5 from J, leaving 14 bases between them.

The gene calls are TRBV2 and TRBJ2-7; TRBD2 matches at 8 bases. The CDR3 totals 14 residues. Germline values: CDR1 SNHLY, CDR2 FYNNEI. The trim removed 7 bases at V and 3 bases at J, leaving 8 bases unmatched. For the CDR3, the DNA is TGTGCCAGCAACCTCGGGGGGGGACTCTACGAGCAGTACTTC. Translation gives CASNLGGGLYEQYF.

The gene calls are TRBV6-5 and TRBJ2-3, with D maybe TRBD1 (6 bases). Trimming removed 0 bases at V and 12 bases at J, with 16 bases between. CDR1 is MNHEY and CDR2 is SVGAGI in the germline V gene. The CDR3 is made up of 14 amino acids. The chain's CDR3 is CASSYSWDTGPQYF. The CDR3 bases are TGTGCCAGCAGTTACTCGTGGGACACGGGCCCCCAGTATTTT.

CDR3 in DNA: TGTGCCAGCAGCCCCCCGGTCGGGACTAATGAAAAACTGTTTTTT. It codes for CASSPPVGTNEKLFF. The V call is TRBV7-9, the J call TRBJ1-4, with D unresolved. The CDR3 has 15 amino acids. The ends were cut back, 5 bases at V and 2 bases at J, with 12 bases in the middle. Germline loops: CDR1 SEHNR, CDR2 FQNEAQ (reference sequence).

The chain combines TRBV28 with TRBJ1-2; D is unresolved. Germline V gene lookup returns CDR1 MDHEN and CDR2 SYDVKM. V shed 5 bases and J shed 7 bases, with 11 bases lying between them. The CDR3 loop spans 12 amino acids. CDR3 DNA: TGTGCCAGCAGTCGGCCCGCCATTGGCTACACCTTC. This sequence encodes CASSRPAIGYTF.

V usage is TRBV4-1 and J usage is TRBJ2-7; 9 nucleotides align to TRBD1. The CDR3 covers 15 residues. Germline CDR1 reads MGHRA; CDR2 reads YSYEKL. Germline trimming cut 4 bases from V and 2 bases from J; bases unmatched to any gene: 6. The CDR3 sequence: CASSRRTGDTYEQYF. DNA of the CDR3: TGCGCCAGCAGCCGACGGACAGGGGATACCTACGAGCAGTACTTC.

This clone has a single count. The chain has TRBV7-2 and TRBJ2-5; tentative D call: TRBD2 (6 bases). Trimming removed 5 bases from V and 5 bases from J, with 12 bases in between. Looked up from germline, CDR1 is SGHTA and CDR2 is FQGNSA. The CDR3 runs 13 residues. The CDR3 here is CASSIERGETQYF. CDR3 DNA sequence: TGTGCCAGCAGCATCGAACGGGGGGAGACCCAGTACTTC.

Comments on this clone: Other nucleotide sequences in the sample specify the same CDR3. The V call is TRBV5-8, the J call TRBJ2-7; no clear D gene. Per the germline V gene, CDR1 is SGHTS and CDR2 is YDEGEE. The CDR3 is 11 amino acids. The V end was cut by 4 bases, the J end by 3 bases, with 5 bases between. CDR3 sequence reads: CASSLVYEQYF. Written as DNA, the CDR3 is TGTGCCAGCAGCCTGGTCTACGAGCAGTACTTC. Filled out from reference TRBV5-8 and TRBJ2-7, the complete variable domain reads EAGVTQSPTHLIKTRGQQATLRCSPISGHTSVYWYQQALGLGLQFLLWYDEGEERNRGNFPPRFSGRQFPNYSSELNVNALELEDSALYLCASSLVYEQYFGPGTRLTVT.